This record covers a single TCR beta chain. Naivety among CD8 cells was defined by CD45RO negativity and positive CCR7 selection, thereby excluding terminally differentiated effector memory CD45RA+ cells. The sample originates from a study of shared clonotypes between healthy human individuals. CDR3 size: 13 residues. The V end lost 1 base, the J end lost 4 bases, and 7 bases lay between the germline ends. The V gene's germline CDR1 is SGHVS and CDR2 FQNEAQ. Repertoires were generated with immunoSEQ multiplex PCR, while TCRdb's copy carries only in-frame clones and drops some. Altogether about 2 million clones are present, around 96% being singletons, with the ten largest covering more than 0.9%.

Sequencing used naive CD8+ T cells sorted from blood. The sequence was collected from a young man in good health. The chain combines TRBV7-8 with TRBJ1-1; the D gene is possibly TRBD1 (6 bases). The CDR3 DNA follows: TGTGCCAGCAGCTTAGGGACAGCCACTGAAGCTTTCTTT. Amino acid sequence: CASSLGTATEAFF.